The present T cell receptor beta chain was sequenced within a study of cytomegalovirus exposure and HLA in healthy donors. Whole-study findings and limits: In a later analysis, DRB1 alleles had the most associated TCRs; HLA-C alleles the fewest. In a later analysis, productive TCRs from donors in an Asian-associated ancestry cluster reportedly carried fewer N-insertions than the cohort mean. Across donors, most TCRs were seen rarely, yet some public ones were widespread. A later analysis showed that HLA-associated TCR beta chains had undergone more clonal expansion than equally common others.

CDR1 is MDHEN and CDR2 is SYDVKM in the germline V gene. The CDR3 spans 18 residues. V shed 4 bases and J shed 5 bases, with 26 bases lying between them. PCR used 60 Vbeta primers and 13 Jbeta primers. Repertoires were generated with immunoSEQ multiplex PCR, while TCRdb's copy carries only in-frame clones and drops some. The table includes fewer than 200,000 clones, roughly 77% detected once. Turning to this clone: Its target is not known.

This TCR came from a male donor in good health and CMV-seronegative. Sequencing was done on a sample of PBMCs. The chain employs TRBV28 and TRBJ1-2; TRBD1 is a possible D gene (6 bases). CDR3 sequence (DNA): TGTGCCAGCAGTTCCCTCAATATACCCACCGGACAGTTGTATGGCTACACCTTC. Its protein is CASSSLNIPTGQLYGYTF.